Below, 24 T cell receptor beta chains from the same sample are listed, as sequenced in a study of blood T cells in healthy people across ages (dated by TCRdb to about 2015). Libraries were built with 5' RACE. These reads were obtained on an Illumina HiSeq 2500. A second PCR of about 6 to 11 cycles was performed with a sample-barcoded 5' primer and a J-beta primer mix. TCRdb reprocessing: public reads trimmed at Q25 with fastp, clones called with MiXCR, in-frame beta chains kept. Each entry merges the rows of one CDR3 protein and shows their most common DNA and genes. The table for this sample lists 750,000 to 950,000 distinct CDR3 sequences; around 25% of them were counted only once. About 2.9% of the sample comes from the top ten. This sample was also put to use in a study of T cells of mothers and their children.

The specimen was blood. These receptors came from a boy between 10 and 17 years old in good health.

In its sample, this clonotype was seen many times. For the CDR3, the DNA is TGTGCCAGCAGGATAGGGGGAGAAAAACTGTTTTTT. Its protein is CASRIGGEKLFF. The V and J genes are TRBV12-3 or TRBV12-4 and TRBJ1-4; maybe TRBD1 (6 bases). The CDR3 covers 12 residues. Trimming pared 6 bases from V and 8 bases from J, leaving 10 bases between.

Many counts were recorded for this clonotype. CDR3 coding DNA: TGCAGTGCTTCGCTGCATCAGGGGGACGAGCAGTACTTC. Residues: CSASLHQGDEQYF. The genes are TRBV20-1 and TRBJ2-7, with TRBD1 matching over 7 bases. J gave up 5 bases and V 5 bases, and 9 bases lay outside the gene matches. Germline CDR1 and CDR2: DFQATT and SNEGSKA (reference sequence). This CDR3 region has 13 residues.

This rearrangement joins TRBV7-9 to TRBJ2-7; tentative D call: TRBD1 (6 bases). This CDR3 has 15 residues. Germline assignment: CDR1 SEHNR and CDR2 FQNEAQ (reference sequence). Trimming removed 5 bases at V and 2 bases at J, with 16 bases between. The CDR3 loop reads CASSPHRDKTYEQYF. The CDR3 DNA is TGTGCCAGCAGCCCCCACCGGGACAAGACCTACGAGCAGTACTTC.

This clonotype was seen more than once but under ten times. The chain combines TRBV7-3 with TRBJ1-1, with a weak D call TRBD1 (5 bases). Germline V lookup: CDR1 SGHTA, CDR2 FQGTGA. V gave up 2 bases and J gave up 5 bases, with 9 bases separating them. The CDR3 runs to 13 residues. The DNA of the CDR3 is TGTGCCAGCAGCTTAGCCCCAGGGACTGAAGCTTTCTTT. This codes for CASSLAPGTEAFF.

This clonotype has a handful of counts. The chain couples TRBV27 to TRBJ2-7, with D possibly being TRBD2 (6 bases). Trimming removed 5 bases at V and 6 bases at J, with 11 bases between. The V gene's germline CDR1 is MNHEY and CDR2 SMNVEV (reference sequence). There are 12 residues in the CDR3. The CDR3 sequence is CASSITGVEQYF. The CDR3, as DNA: TGTGCCAGCAGTATAACGGGAGTCGAGCAGTACTTC.

This clonotype was seen more than once but under ten times. The CDR3 loop reads CASSLEPDSYYGYTF. CDR3 DNA sequence: TGCGCCAGCAGCTTGGAACCGGACAGTTACTATGGCTACACCTTC. V gene TRBV5-1 combines with J gene TRBJ1-2, with a tentative D call TRBD1 (6 bases). The CDR3 is 15 residues long. V shed 0 bases and J shed 3 bases, with 12 bases lying between them. Per germline, CDR1 SGHRS and CDR2 YFSETQ. The entire variable domain, with the rest obtained from reference TRBV5-1 and TRBJ1-2, is as follows: KAGVTQTPRYLIKTRGQQVTLSCSPISGHRSVSWYQQTPGQGLQFLFEYFSETQRNKGNFPGRFSGRQFSNSRSEMNVSTLELGDSALYLCASSLEPDSYYGYTFGSGTRLTVV.

In its sample, this clonotype was seen a few times. The rearrangement links TRBV10-3 to TRBJ1-3; 11 positions match TRBD1. J gave up 4 bases and V 10 bases, and 9 bases lay outside the gene matches. The CDR3 has 15 residues. Looked up from germline, CDR1 is ENHRY and CDR2 is SYGVKD. The CDR3 DNA is TGTGCCACCGCCCCGGGACAGGGGGTCGGAAACACCATATATTTT. Translation gives CATAPGQGVGNTIYF.

The rearrangement uses TRBV7-6 and TRBJ2-5; D tentatively reads TRBD1 or TRBD2 (5 bases each). TRBJ2-1 matches the DNA end more closely, so the J call is doubtful. Germline loops: CDR1 SGHVS, CDR2 FNYEAQ. The CDR3 contains 15 residues. This CDR3 reads CASSLGGRGGGEQFF. In DNA form, the CDR3 reads TGTGCCAGCAGCTTGGGTGGTAGGGGTGGGGGTGAGCAGTTCTTC.

This clonotype was counted a few times. The chain is built from TRBV29-1 and TRBJ2-7; D is perhaps TRBD2 (5 bases). Germline V gene lookup returns CDR1 SQVTM and CDR2 ANQGSEA. V was pared by 1 base and J by 0 bases, with 19 bases between. This CDR3 region has 17 residues. The CDR3 nucleotides read TGCAGCGTTGAAGGAGTGGTGACCTCCGCGGGCTCCTACGAGCAGTACTTC. Translating gives CSVEGVVTSAGSYEQYF.

This clonotype appeared many times. The CDR3 spells CSARTSRRLATYEQYF. CDR3 sequence (DNA): TGCAGTGCTAGAACTTCCCGCCGCCTCGCGACCTACGAGCAGTACTTC. The rearrangement joins TRBV20-1 to TRBJ2-7; D gene uncertain. CDR3 length: 16 amino acids. The V gene's germline CDR1 is DFQATT and CDR2 SNEGSKA (reference sequence). Deletions cut 2 bases from V and 2 bases from J, with 19 bases between.

This clonotype was seen a handful of times. At one of its ends the junction is not consistent with the germline gene, which may arise from a read error. This chain joins TRBV4-1 and TRBJ2-5; 9 bases line up with TRBD2. Germline V gives CDR1 MGHRA, CDR2 YSYEKL. The CDR3 contains 15 residues. CDR3 sequence: CASSQRGGLKKTQCF. The CDR3 bases are TGCGCCAGCAGCCAGCGGGGGGGCCTGAAAAAGACCCAGTGCTTC.

The sample holds one count of this clonotype. This chain uses TRBV7-9 with TRBJ2-5; TRBD2 matches 7 bases. The DNA end favors TRBJ2-7, so the J call may be wrong. Germline V gene sequence: CDR1 SEHNR, CDR2 FQNEAQ (reference sequence). The length of the CDR3 is 15 residues. The CDR3 DNA is TGTGCCAGCGGCTCGCCTGGTGGGGGGGGCTACGAGCAGTACTTC. Translating it yields CASGSPGGGGYEQYF.

The rearrangement uses TRBV5-1 and TRBJ1-1; weak D call: TRBD1 (6 bases). Germline values: CDR1 SGHRS, CDR2 YFSETQ. This CDR3 region has 16 residues. V dropped 0 bases and J dropped 1 base, with 13 bases sitting between them. The CDR3 reads CASSLVVTGRNTEAFF. The CDR3 bases are TGCGCCAGCAGCTTGGTAGTAACAGGGCGGAACACTGAAGCTTTCTTT.

V and J are TRBV7-9 and TRBJ2-7; D not certain. Between the trimmed V and J ends, which lost 5 bases and 5 bases, there was a span of 10 bases. CDR3 length: 12 residues. From germline, CDR1 is SEHNR and CDR2 FQNEAQ (reference sequence). The CDR3 DNA reads TGTGCCAGCAGCCTCCCCGCCCACGAGCAGTACTTC. It encodes CASSLPAHEQYF.

The chain's CDR3 is CASRQRTPGTDTQYF. Here the CDR3 DNA reads TGTGCCAGCAGACAGCGCACCCCGGGCACAGATACGCAGTATTTT. This rearrangement joins TRBV11-2 to TRBJ2-3; D gene ambiguous. The CDR3 extends over 15 amino acids. V was cut by 6 bases and J by 1 base, with 14 bases left in between. The germline V gene has CDR1 SGHAT and CDR2 FQNNGV.

This clonotype has only a few counts. The germline gene is not matched at one end of the junction; a read error may be the cause. The chain carries TRBV6-2 or TRBV6-3 and TRBJ2-1, with D hard to call. Germline CDR1 and CDR2: MNHEY and SVGEGT. The CDR3 spans 12 residues. CDR3 protein: CASSYSYNEQSF. The DNA of the CDR3 is TGTGCCAGCAGTTACAGCTACAATGAGCAGTCCTTC.

This clonotype was found once. The CDR3 nucleotides read TGCAGTGCTAAGGGCCAAACCCACACTGAAGCTTTCTTT. It yields the protein CSAKGQTHTEAFF. The chain links TRBV20-1 to TRBJ1-1; no clear D gene. Germline V gene sequence: CDR1 DFQATT, CDR2 SNEGSKA (reference sequence). The CDR3 sequence is 13 residues long. The V end was cut by 4 bases, the J end by 3 bases, with 12 bases between.

The chain joins TRBV12-3 or TRBV12-4 to TRBJ1-4, with 7 positions matching TRBD1. CDR3 length: 13 residues. V trimming: 5 bases; J trimming: 5 bases; junction bases outside the gene matches: 2. The CDR3 reads CASSPGQNEKLFF. Written as DNA, the CDR3 is TGTGCCAGCAGTCCGGGACAGAATGAAAAACTGTTTTTT.

This clonotype was observed a few times. This chain connects TRBV29-1 to TRBJ2-1, with 9 bases identical to TRBD1. The V gene's germline CDR1 is SQVTM and CDR2 ANQGSEA. The CDR3 spans 13 residues. Trimming took 6 bases from V and 8 from J; bases not matched to a gene: 8. CDR3 nucleotides: TGCAGCGTGCAAGGACAGGGGTTCGATGAGCAGTTCTTC. It translates to CSVQGQGFDEQFF.

The chain is built from TRBV24-1 and TRBJ2-1; 7 bases map to TRBD1. Germline CDR1 is KGHDR and CDR2 is SFDVKD. The CDR3 spans 14 residues. V lost 3 bases and J lost 6; bases outside the gene matches: 4. The CDR3 is CATSDETGLNEQFF. In DNA, the CDR3 is TGTGCCACCAGTGATGAGACAGGGCTCAATGAGCAGTTCTTC.

The rearrangement joins TRBV6-5 to TRBJ2-3, with D possibly matching TRBD2 (5 bases). In germline, CDR1 is MNHEY, CDR2 SVGAGI. The CDR3 is made up of 15 amino acids. Deletions cut 0 bases from V and 1 base from J, with 8 bases between. CDR3 region: CASSYSPGGTDTQYF. The CDR3 region has the DNA TGTGCCAGCAGTTACTCCCCCGGGGGCACAGATACGCAGTATTTT.

The genes are TRBV5-1 and TRBJ1-1, with 8 nucleotides matching TRBD1. Germline values: CDR1 SGHRS, CDR2 YFSETQ. The CDR3 sequence is 13 residues long. V gave up 0 bases and J gave up 7 bases; unmatched junction bases: 2. The DNA for the CDR3 is TGCGCCAGCAGCTTGGAGGGGACAGGTGAAGCTTTCTTT. Its protein product is CASSLEGTGEAFF.

V and J are TRBV7-2 and TRBJ2-3; D gene unclear. CDR3 length: 13 residues. Trimming took 2 bases from V and 5 from J, leaving 8 bases between them. Germline values: CDR1 SGHTA, CDR2 FQGNSA. The CDR3 bases are TGTGCCAGCAGCTTACAGATTGGAGATACGCAGTATTTT. It yields the protein CASSLQIGDTQYF.

The chain's CDR3 is CSGRGVHNEQFF. The CDR3 nucleotides are TGCAGCGGAAGGGGGGTACACAATGAGCAGTTCTTC. The rearrangement joins TRBV29-1 to TRBJ2-1; possibly TRBD1 or TRBD2 for D (6 bases each). This CDR3 has 12 residues. CDR1 is SQVTM and CDR2 is ANQGSEA in the germline V gene. The V end was cut by 7 bases, the J end by 5 bases, with 12 bases between.